These 2 T cell receptor beta chains share one sample of origin, sequenced in a study of shared clonotypes between healthy human individuals. Here immunoSEQ multiplex PCR was the method, and the copy in TCRdb shows in-frame clones only, minus some. The profile shows 2 million to 3 million clones, approximately 94% of them singletons. Sequenced: naive CD4+ T cells from PBMCs. As to subset: CD45RA+ positively selected. All receptors derive from a man younger than 35 in good health. Some clones in this sample may be carry-over from other donors' samples.

The chain couples TRBV29-1 to TRBJ2-1; D not resolved. From germline, CDR1 is SQVTM and CDR2 ANQGSEA. The CDR3 runs to 13 residues. V lost 1 base to trimming and J lost 5 bases, with 9 bases between them. The CDR3 spells CSVEVQINNEQFF. CDR3 nucleotide sequence: TGCAGCGTTGAAGTACAGATCAACAATGAGCAGTTCTTC.

This chain joins TRBV27 and TRBJ2-1; D possibly corresponds to TRBD2 (6 bases). Germline CDR1 reads MNHEY; CDR2 reads SMNVEV (reference sequence). The CDR3 spans 20 residues. V was shortened by 4 bases and J by 3 bases, with 28 bases between the two germline ends. CDR3 bases: TGTGCCAGCAGTTCTCCTTCAAAGACTAGTCCTTCAAGGCTCTACAATGAGCAGTTCTTC. The encoded protein is CASSSPSKTSPSRLYNEQFF.